This paragraph reports one TCR beta chain. Its matching antigen is unknown. Method: immunoSEQ multiplex PCR; TCRdb's copy keeps in-frame clones and lacks some. The data show roughly 120,000 clones, about 89% seen once. The data are from a study of T cell responses to AZD1222 COVID-19 vaccine. Study observations and caveats: Vaccine-associated CD4 TCRs ranged over spike, dominating at 160-218 and 743-854. Spike-specific TCR breadth and depth were elevated following two AZD1222 doses. Unmutated regions of variants are reportedly targeted by nearly half of spike-specific TCRs.

Looked up from germline, CDR1 is WNHNN and CDR2 is SYGVQD (reference sequence). The length of the CDR3 is 15 residues. Trimming removed 6 bases from V and 0 bases from J; junction bases left unmatched: 2. The receptor was derived from an adult who received the AZD1222 COVID-19 vaccine. Sequencing used peripheral blood, obtained 28 days after the second AZD1222 dose. This sequence joins TRBV10-1 and TRBJ2-2; 9 bases match TRBD2. The CDR3 DNA reads TGCGCCAGCAGCTCTAGCGGGACGAACACCGGGGAGCTGTTTTTT. Residues: CASSSSGTNTGELFF.